The text below deals with one T cell receptor (beta chain). Its antigen is unknown. Hyperthyroidism cases were recent diagnoses of under 2 months' duration in people aged 18 to 65. Diagnosis was based on clinical symptoms, serum thyroxine, TRAb, thyroid ultrasound and orbital computed tomography. Amplification of the TCR beta CDR3 regions used RNA transcripts (as template). HTBI primers primed a first-round RT-PCR, and a second-round multiplex PCR followed. TCRdb re-analysed the multiplex PCR reads in MiXCR, keeping a single row per CDR3 protein. The data hold about 1.1 million distinct CDR3 sequences, with 35% to 40% observed a single time. The CDR3 is 11 amino acids. Per the germline V gene, CDR1 is MNHNY and CDR2 is SVGAGI (reference sequence). This sample is part of a study of Graves' ophthalmopathy and Graves' hyperthyroidism. Whole-study findings and limits: The model flagged ophthalmopathy progression at approximately 66% sensitivity and around 72% specificity.

Sequenced sample: peripheral blood or thyroid tissue (not recorded which). The receptor's source is an adult man with Graves' hyperthyroidism. The chain couples TRBV6-6 to TRBJ2-7, with D possibly being TRBD2 (6 bases). The DNA of the CDR3 is TGTGGGGCGGGACCAGCCTACGAGCAGTACTTC. Translated: CGAGPAYEQYF.